The 14 T cell receptor beta chains below were found in one sample sequenced in a study of Ad26.COV2.S vaccination and SARS-CoV-2 variants (dated by TCRdb to about 2021). Libraries were built with the immunoSEQ multiplex PCR assay. Entries here come from immuneACCESS through TCRdb and include only in-frame sequences with V and J called. Some clones fail to appear in such tables; in the studies checked, an unresolved V gene covers under half of the shortfall, and the cause of the remainder is unknown. The sample table holds approximately 500,000 clones, of which 87% were seen once. The ten largest clones capture roughly 13% of the sample. The sample's treatment or condition label, in plain terms: some 19 received Ad26.COV2.S at low or high dose, single or two shots; several received placebo; per-sample allocation not given. For vaccine and placebo recipients, repertoires were sequenced using samples collected on day 63 after the first injection.

Sample: peripheral blood, taken in a trial of Ad26.COV2.S vaccine versus placebo. The receptor source for this set is a person between 18 and 65 years old who received the Ad26.COV2.S COVID-19 vaccine or a placebo.

V usage is TRBV28 and J usage is TRBJ2-3; TRBD1 aligns across 9 bases. The V gene's germline CDR1 is MDHEN and CDR2 SYDVKM. With 7 bases clipped from V and 1 base from J, the junction kept 9 bases outside the gene matches. This CDR3 spans 16 amino acids. The CDR3 nucleotides read TGTGCCAGCACCGACGGCGGGGACAGGGGCACAGATACGCAGTATTTT. Translated, it gives CASTDGGDRGTDTQYF.

About this clone itself: A much larger clone lies one base from this, so it may be a read error. The CDR3 loop is CASSSDYEQYF. The CDR3 region has the DNA TGTGCCAGCAGCTCAGATTACGAGCAGTACTTC. The chain is built from TRBV5-6 and TRBJ2-7; D is undetermined. V was trimmed by 3 bases and J by 4 bases, leaving 5 bases between them. This CDR3 has 11 residues. Germline loops: CDR1 SGHDT, CDR2 YYEEEE.

The V call is TRBV7-2, the J call TRBJ2-7, with 9 bases identical to TRBD2. V was clipped by 5 bases and J by 6 bases; unmatched bases: 5. Germline V gene sequence: CDR1 SGHTA, CDR2 FQGNSA. The length of the CDR3 is 13 residues. Here the CDR3 reads CASSQQLAGEQYF. CDR3 nucleotides: TGTGCCAGCAGCCAACAACTAGCGGGCGAGCAGTACTTC. The entire variable domain, with the rest obtained from reference TRBV7-2 and TRBJ2-7, is as follows: GAGVSQSPSNKVTEKGKDVELRCDPISGHTALYWYRQSLGQGLEFLIYFQGNSAPDKSGLPSDRFSAERTGGSVSTLTIQRTQQEDSAVYLCASSQQLAGEQYFGPGTRLTVT.

The chain is built from TRBV3-1 (or the pseudogene TRBV3-2) and TRBJ2-2, with 13 bases matching TRBD2. This CDR3 region has 18 residues. The germline CDR1 and CDR2 sequences are LGHDT and YNNKEL (reference sequence). V was clipped by 1 base and J by 8 bases; unmatched bases: 10. The DNA for the CDR3 is TGTGCCAGCAGCCAAGTTCACACTAGCGGGAGGGCCGCGGGGGAGCTGTTTTTT. Its protein is CASSQVHTSGRAAGELFF.

The chain combines TRBV9 with TRBJ2-2; TRBD1 or TRBD2 may be the D gene (6 bases each). This CDR3 is built from 14 residues. Trimming took off 4 bases at V and 6 bases at J, with 13 bases between the two ends. CDR1 and CDR2 from the germline V gene are SGDLS and YYNGEE. CDR3 amino acids: CASSSWGAPGELFF. In DNA form, the CDR3 reads TGTGCCAGCAGCTCGTGGGGGGCTCCCGGGGAGCTGTTTTTT. The full variable domain, completed using reference TRBV9 and TRBJ2-2, is DSGVTQTPKHLITATGQRVTLRCSPRSGDLSVYWYQQSLDQGLQFLIQYYNGEERAKGNILERFSAQQFPDLHSELNLSSLELGDSALYFCASSSWGAPGELFFGEGSRLTVL.

The J gene is TRBJ2-2, the V gene TRBV7-9, with TRBD2 as a possible D gene (5 bases). The germline V gene encodes CDR1 SEHNR and CDR2 FQNEAQ (reference sequence). This CDR3 has 14 amino acids. Trimming removed 5 bases from V and 7 bases from J, with 14 bases in between. The CDR3 spells CASSRWTSDGELFF. Here the CDR3 DNA reads TGTGCCAGCAGCCGATGGACTTCGGACGGGGAGCTGTTTTTT.

J is TRBJ2-1 and V is TRBV27, with D unclear. The CDR3 spans 14 residues. Germline V gives CDR1 MNHEY, CDR2 SMNVEV (reference sequence). V lost 5 bases, J lost 3 bases, and 11 bases lay in between. CDR3 sequence reads: CASSPMGYYNEQFF. In DNA form, the CDR3 reads TGTGCCAGCAGTCCCATGGGATACTACAATGAGCAGTTCTTC.

The genes are TRBV30 and TRBJ2-1; D remains unclear. The germline V gene has CDR1 GTSNPN and CDR2 SVGIG (reference sequence). This CDR3 comprises 12 residues. V was shortened by 0 bases and J by 8 bases, with 8 bases between the two germline ends. The CDR3 here is CAWSVRRDEQFF. The CDR3 region has the DNA TGTGCCTGGAGTGTAAGACGTGATGAGCAGTTCTTC.

This rearrangement joins TRBV15 to TRBJ1-1; D is ambiguous. Trimming cost V 0 bases and J 1 base, with 9 bases left between them. From germline, CDR1 is LNHNV and CDR2 YYDKDF (reference sequence). The CDR3 has 15 amino acids. The CDR3 spells CATSRDTLANTEAFF. The CDR3 DNA sequence: TGTGCCACCAGCAGAGATACGCTAGCGAACACTGAAGCTTTCTTT. The entire variable domain, with the rest obtained from reference TRBV15 and TRBJ1-1, is as follows: DAMVIQNPRYQVTQFGKPVTLSCSQTLNHNVMYWYQQKSSQAPKLLFHYYDKDFNNEADTPDNFQSRRPNTSFCFLDIRSPGLGDTAMYLCATSRDTLANTEAFFGQGTRLTVV.

This clone occurred a few times. Here the CDR3 reads CASSHPRRGPASTEAFF. The CDR3 region has the DNA TGTGCCAGCAGCCACCCCCGTAGGGGCCCAGCAAGTACTGAAGCTTTCTTT. V is TRBV14 and J is TRBJ1-1, with D possibly TRBD1 on 5 matching bases. Trimming pared 3 bases from V and 5 bases from J, leaving 22 bases between. The CDR3 has 17 residues. Germline-derived CDR1 and CDR2 are SGHDN and FVKESK.

The J gene is TRBJ1-3, the V gene TRBV9, with no clear D. Germline-derived CDR1 and CDR2 are SGDLS and YYNGEE. There are 14 residues in the CDR3. Trimming cost V 2 bases and J 4 bases, with 10 bases left between them. This chain's CDR3 is CASSVSPQGNTIYF. Written as DNA, the CDR3 is TGTGCCAGCAGCGTGAGCCCGCAAGGAAACACCATATATTTT.

The J gene is TRBJ1-5, the V gene TRBV7-8, with D unclear. CDR3 length equals 13 residues. Trimming left V 7 bases short and J 5 bases short, with 12 bases between. Germline V gene lookup returns CDR1 SGHVS and CDR2 FQNEAQ. Written as DNA, the CDR3 is TGTGCCAGCACTGAGAGGGCAGATCAGCCCCAGCATTTT. Its protein product is CASTERADQPQHF.

V gene TRBV7-3 combines with J gene TRBJ2-3, with D tentatively TRBD2 (5 bases). Trimming cost V 5 bases and J 0 bases, with 12 bases left between them. CDR1 is SGHTA and CDR2 is FQGTGA in the germline V gene. The CDR3 runs 15 residues. The CDR3 protein is CASSPISGSTDTQYF. Here the CDR3 DNA reads TGTGCCAGCAGCCCGATAAGCGGTAGCACAGATACGCAGTATTTT. The full variable domain, rest sourced from reference TRBV7-3 and TRBJ2-3, is GAGVSQTPSNKVTEKGKYVELRCDPISGHTALYWYRQSLGQGPEFLIYFQGTGAADDSGLPNDRFFAVRPEGSVSTLKIQRTERGDSAVYLCASSPISGSTDTQYFGPGTRLTVL.

Turning to this clone: Additional DNA sequences in this sample encode the identical CDR3. V is TRBV15 and J is TRBJ2-2; D is unresolved. V was shortened by 3 bases and J by 0 bases, with 5 bases between the two germline ends. CDR3 length equals 14 residues. The germline V gene has CDR1 LNHNV and CDR2 YYDKDF (reference sequence). CDR3 sequence: CATSRGTNTGELFF. In nucleotides, the CDR3 is TGTGCCACCAGCAGGGGAACGAACACCGGGGAGCTGTTTTTT.